These 16 T cell receptor beta chains were sequenced from one sample in a study of cytomegalovirus exposure and HLA in healthy donors (dated by TCRdb to about 2017). Receptors were amplified or captured by the immunoSEQ multiplex PCR assay. A mixture of 60 forward primers for TCR Vbeta segments and 13 reverse primers for TCR Jbeta segments was used in the multiplex PCR. Entries here come from immuneACCESS through TCRdb and include only in-frame sequences with V and J called. Some clones fail to appear in such tables; in the studies checked, an unresolved V gene covers under half of the shortfall, and the cause of the remainder is unknown. Across this sample there are approximately 100,000 clones, with about 80% seen only once. The top ten hold approximately 4% of the sample. Sequences were obtained from PBMCs. Receptor source: a man aged 40-55 years in good health and CMV-seronegative.

As to this clone: The junction departs from germline at one end; a sequencing error may be responsible. The CDR3 sequence is CSSSLGDRDNEKLFF. In DNA, the CDR3 is TGTTCCAGCAGCTTAGGAGACAGGGATAATGAAAAACTGTTTTTT. The chain joins TRBV7-9 to TRBJ1-4, with TRBD1 matching 7 bases. This CDR3 is built from 15 residues. Germline V gene data show CDR1 as SEHNR and CDR2 as FQNEAQ (reference sequence).

V and J are TRBV5-1 and TRBJ2-2; perhaps TRBD1 as D (6 bases). The CDR3 runs 20 residues. V lost 4 bases to trimming and J lost 0 bases, with 25 bases between them. Germline loops: CDR1 SGHRS, CDR2 YFSETQ. The CDR3 region is CASSKDGVIDRLANTGELFF. The CDR3 region has the DNA TGCGCCAGCAGCAAGGACGGGGTAATTGACAGGCTCGCGAACACCGGGGAGCTGTTTTTT.

As regards this clone: A read error may account for a junction end that differs from germline. This sample also contains other DNA sequences that code for the same CDR3. The gene calls are TRBV4-2 and TRBJ2-2; 8 bases are shared with TRBD2. The CDR3 is 16 amino acids. Germline V gene lookup returns CDR1 LGHNA and CDR2 YNFKEQ. The CDR3 protein is CASSPPGGFNTGELFF. CDR3 nucleotides: TGTGCCAGCAGCCCCCCGGGAGGGTTCAACACTGGGGAGCTGTTTTTT.

J is TRBJ2-1 and V is TRBV9, with TRBD2 identical over 11 bases. Germline-derived CDR1 and CDR2 are SGDLS and YYNGEE. V lost 0 bases and J lost 0; bases outside the gene matches: 11. The length of the CDR3 is 20 residues. This CDR3 is CASSVALAGGSISSYNEQFF. Here the CDR3 DNA reads TGTGCCAGCAGCGTAGCGCTAGCGGGGGGCAGTATCTCCTCCTACAATGAGCAGTTCTTC.

V usage is TRBV5-1 and J usage is TRBJ2-1, with 12 bases fitting TRBD1. The V segment lost 3 bases and the J segment 9 bases; nucleotides outside the gene matches: 16. Per germline, CDR1 SGHRS and CDR2 YFSETQ. CDR3 length equals 18 residues. Written as DNA, the CDR3 is TGCGCCAGCAGCTCCGGGGACAGGGGGCGCGTGACGGGCGGTGAGCAGTTCTTC. Encoded protein: CASSSGDRGRVTGGEQFF.

The gene calls are TRBV7-9 and TRBJ1-1, with a tentative D call TRBD1 (6 bases). The CDR3 spans 14 residues. V lost 6 bases and J lost 4, with 15 bases in between. Germline V gene data show CDR1 as SEHNR and CDR2 as FQNEAQ (reference sequence). The CDR3 loop is CASRLGGSGTEAFF. CDR3 sequence (DNA): TGTGCCAGCAGACTAGGGGGTTCGGGCACTGAAGCTTTCTTT.

The CDR3 reads CASSSLRDTNTEAFF. In DNA form, the CDR3 reads TGTGCCAGCTCAAGTCTCCGGGACACGAACACTGAAGCTTTCTTT. The genes are TRBV18 and TRBJ1-1, with TRBD1 as a possible D gene (6 bases). Germline lookup yields CDR1 KGHSH and CDR2 LQKENI. There are 15 residues in the CDR3. V was cut by 5 bases and J by 1 base, with 14 bases left in between.

The chain has TRBV15 and TRBJ2-7, with a weak D call TRBD1 (5 bases). This CDR3 spans 14 amino acids. Germline V gene sequence: CDR1 LNHNV, CDR2 YYDKDF (reference sequence). Trimming took off 1 base at V and 2 bases at J, with 9 bases between the two ends. The CDR3 nucleotides read TGTGCCACCAGCAGAGGGGGCACCACCTACGAGCAGTACTTC. It specifies CATSRGGTTYEQYF.

This sequence joins TRBV2 and TRBJ1-1; possibly TRBD1 for D (6 bases). The CDR3 is 12 residues long. Trimming removed 6 bases from V and 4 bases from J, with 9 bases in between. The germline CDR1 and CDR2 sequences are SNHLY and FYNNEI. This CDR3 reads CASRGGGTEAFF. In nucleotides, the CDR3 is TGTGCCAGCAGGGGAGGGGGCACTGAAGCTTTCTTT.

This chain joins TRBV15 and TRBJ2-5; 8 positions agree with TRBD2. The CDR3 has 14 amino acids. V lost 6 bases and J lost 5; bases outside the gene matches: 8. In germline, CDR1 is LNHNV, CDR2 YYDKDF (reference sequence). CDR3 nucleotide sequence: TGTGCCACCAGACGTAGCGGGGAACCGGAGACCCAGTACTTC. Residues: CATRRSGEPETQYF.

This chain joins TRBV7-2 and TRBJ2-2, with TRBD2 matching 9 bases. The CDR3 is made up of 15 amino acids. Germline V gives CDR1 SGHTA, CDR2 FQGNSA. V dropped 1 base and J dropped 6; count of bases not matched to a gene: 3. The CDR3 sequence: CASSLGLAVAGELFF. DNA for the CDR3: TGTGCCAGCAGCTTAGGACTAGCGGTCGCCGGGGAGCTGTTTTTT.

This clone came up a few times. The genes are TRBV2 and TRBJ2-2; 11 nucleotides line up with TRBD2. The germline CDR1 and CDR2 sequences are SNHLY and FYNNEI. Losses at the gene ends were 8 bases for V and 4 bases for J; bases not matched to a gene: 6. The CDR3 contains 15 residues. The CDR3 here is CASGSGGGFTGELFF. The CDR3 region has the DNA TGTGCCAGCGGTAGCGGGGGGGGGTTCACCGGGGAGCTGTTTTTT.

J is TRBJ1-2 and V is TRBV27; D ambiguous. The V gene lost 3 bases and the J gene lost 0 bases, with 11 bases spanning the gap. Germline-derived CDR1 and CDR2 are MNHEY and SMNVEV (reference sequence). The CDR3 totals 15 residues. As DNA, the CDR3 is TGTGCCAGCAGTTTGAGCCCCGGGGCTAACTATGGCTACACCTTC. Its translation: CASSLSPGANYGYTF.

The V and J genes are TRBV12-2 and TRBJ1-2; TRBD1, the table's D call, was not compared with the DNA. TRBV12-2 is designated a pseudogene. This CDR3 has 14 residues. CDR3 residues: CASRPGGWNYGYTF. As DNA, the CDR3 is TGTGCAAGTCGCCCAGGGGGCTGGAACTATGGCTACACCTTC.

V and J are TRBV7-9 and TRBJ1-2, with 7 positions matching TRBD1. The V gene's germline CDR1 is SEHNR and CDR2 FQNEAQ (reference sequence). V lost 5 bases and J lost 8; bases outside the gene matches: 11. CDR3 length: 14 residues. DNA for the CDR3: TGTGCCAGCAGCCCTTCGACAGGGTCTTACGGCTACACCTTC. This translates into CASSPSTGSYGYTF. The full variable domain, its missing parts supplied by reference TRBV7-9 and TRBJ1-2, is DTGVSQNPRHKITKRGQNVTFRCDPISEHNRLYWYRQTLGQGPEFLTYFQNEAQLEKSRLLSDRFSAERPKGSFSTLEIQRTEQGDSAMYLCASSPSTGSYGYTFGSGTRLTVV.

This clone was counted once. CDR3 in amino acids: CASSRGTGAEAFF. DNA for the CDR3: TGTGCCAGCAGCCGCGGGACGGGCGCTGAAGCTTTCTTT. This chain uses TRBV28 with TRBJ1-1; tentatively, D is TRBD1 (5 bases). Germline lookup yields CDR1 MDHEN and CDR2 SYDVKM. Trimming removed 6 bases at V and 6 bases at J, with 14 bases between. The CDR3 is made up of 13 amino acids.